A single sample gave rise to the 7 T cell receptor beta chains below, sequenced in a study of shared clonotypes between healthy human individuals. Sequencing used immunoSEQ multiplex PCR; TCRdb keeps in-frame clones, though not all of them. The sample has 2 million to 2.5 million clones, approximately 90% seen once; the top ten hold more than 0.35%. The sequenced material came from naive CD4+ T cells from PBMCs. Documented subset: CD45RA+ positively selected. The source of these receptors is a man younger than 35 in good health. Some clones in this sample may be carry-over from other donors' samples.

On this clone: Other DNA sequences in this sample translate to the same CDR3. The CDR3 nucleotides read TGTGCCAGCAGCTTGATAGGGAATGAGCAGTTCTTC. Its protein product is CASSLIGNEQFF. V and J are TRBV7-3 and TRBJ2-1; D is ambiguous. Trimming left V 3 bases short and J 7 bases short, with 7 bases between. CDR3 length: 12 residues. In germline, CDR1 is SGHTA, CDR2 FQGTGA. Drawing the rest from reference TRBV7-3 and TRBJ2-1, the complete variable domain is GAGVSQTPSNKVTEKGKYVELRCDPISGHTALYWYRQSLGQGPEFLIYFQGTGAADDSGLPNDRFFAVRPEGSVSTLKIQRTERGDSAVYLCASSLIGNEQFFGPGTRLTVL.

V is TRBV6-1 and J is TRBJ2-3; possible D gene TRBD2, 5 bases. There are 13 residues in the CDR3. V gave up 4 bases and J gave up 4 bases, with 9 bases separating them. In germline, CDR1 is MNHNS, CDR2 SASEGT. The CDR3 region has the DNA TGTGCCAGCAGTGTGGGCGGGCCAGATACGCAGTATTTT. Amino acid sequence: CASSVGGPDTQYF.

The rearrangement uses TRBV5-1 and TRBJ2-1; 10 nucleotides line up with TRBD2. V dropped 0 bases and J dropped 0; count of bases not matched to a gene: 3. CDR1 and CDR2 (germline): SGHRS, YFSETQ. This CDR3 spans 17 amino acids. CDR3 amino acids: CASSLVLAGSSYNEQFF. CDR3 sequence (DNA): TGCGCCAGCAGCTTGGTACTAGCGGGGAGCTCCTACAATGAGCAGTTCTTC.

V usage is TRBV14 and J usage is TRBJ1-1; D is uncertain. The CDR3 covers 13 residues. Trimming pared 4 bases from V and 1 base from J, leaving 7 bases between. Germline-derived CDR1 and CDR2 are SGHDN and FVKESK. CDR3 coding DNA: TGTGCCAGCAGCCTCTATGGGAACACTGAAGCTTTCTTT. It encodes CASSLYGNTEAFF. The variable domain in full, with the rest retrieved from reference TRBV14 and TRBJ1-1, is EAGVTQFPSHSVIEKGQTVTLRCDPISGHDNLYWYRRVMGKEIKFLLHFVKESKQDESGMPNNRFLAERTGGTYSTLKVQPAELEDSGVYFCASSLYGNTEAFFGQGTRLTVV.

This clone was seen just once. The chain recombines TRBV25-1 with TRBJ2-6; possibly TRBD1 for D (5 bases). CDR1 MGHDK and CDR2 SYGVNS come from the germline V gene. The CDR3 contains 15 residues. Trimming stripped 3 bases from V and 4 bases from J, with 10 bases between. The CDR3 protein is CASSDKGSGANVLTF. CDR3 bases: TGTGCCAGCAGTGACAAGGGGTCCGGGGCCAACGTCCTGACTTTC.

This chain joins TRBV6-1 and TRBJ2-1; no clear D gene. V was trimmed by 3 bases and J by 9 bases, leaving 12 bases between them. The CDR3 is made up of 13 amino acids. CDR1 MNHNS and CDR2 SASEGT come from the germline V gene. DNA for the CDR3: TGTGCCAGCAGTGAGCCCAGCTTAATTGAGCAGTTCTTC. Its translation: CASSEPSLIEQFF.

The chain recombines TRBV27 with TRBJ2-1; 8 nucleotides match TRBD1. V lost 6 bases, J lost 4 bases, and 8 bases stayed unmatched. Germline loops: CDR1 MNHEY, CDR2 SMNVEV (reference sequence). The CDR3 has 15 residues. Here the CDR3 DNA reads TGTGCCAGCAGCCGGCGACAGGGGACTTACAATGAGCAGTTCTTC. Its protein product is CASSRRQGTYNEQFF.